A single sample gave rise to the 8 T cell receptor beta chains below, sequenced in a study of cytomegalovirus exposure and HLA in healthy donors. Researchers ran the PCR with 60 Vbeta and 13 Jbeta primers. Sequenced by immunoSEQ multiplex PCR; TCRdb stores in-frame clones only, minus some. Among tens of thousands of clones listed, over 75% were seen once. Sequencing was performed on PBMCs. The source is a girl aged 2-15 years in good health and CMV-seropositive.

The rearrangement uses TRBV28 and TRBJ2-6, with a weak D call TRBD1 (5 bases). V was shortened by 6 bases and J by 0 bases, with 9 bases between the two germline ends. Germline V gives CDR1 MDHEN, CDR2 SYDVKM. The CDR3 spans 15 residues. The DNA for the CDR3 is TGTGCCAGCAGCACCAGGGTCTCTGGGGCCAACGTCCTGACTTTC. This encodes CASSTRVSGANVLTF.

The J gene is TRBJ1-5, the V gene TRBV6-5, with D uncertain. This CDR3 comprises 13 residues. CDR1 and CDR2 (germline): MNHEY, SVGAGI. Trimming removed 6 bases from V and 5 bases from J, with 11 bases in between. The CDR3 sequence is CASRANYYQPQHF. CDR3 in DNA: TGTGCCAGCAGGGCGAACTATTATCAGCCCCAGCATTTT.

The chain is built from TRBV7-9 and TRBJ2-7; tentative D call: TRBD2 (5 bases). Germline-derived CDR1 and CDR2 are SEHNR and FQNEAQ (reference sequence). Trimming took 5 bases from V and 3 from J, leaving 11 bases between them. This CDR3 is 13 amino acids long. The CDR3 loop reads CASSLSGLYEQYF. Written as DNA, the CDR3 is TGTGCCAGCAGCCTCAGCGGTCTCTACGAGCAGTACTTC.

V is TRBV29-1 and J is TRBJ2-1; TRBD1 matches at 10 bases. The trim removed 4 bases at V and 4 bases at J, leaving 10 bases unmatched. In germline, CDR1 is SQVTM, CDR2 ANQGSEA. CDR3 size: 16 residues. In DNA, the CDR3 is TGCAGCGTTGCGAAGGGGACAGGGGAATCATACAATGAGCAGTTCTTC. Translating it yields CSVAKGTGESYNEQFF.

The CDR3 bases are TGTGCCAGCAGCCAAGGGACAGGGGAACTCTACGAGCAGTACTTC. Translating gives CASSQGTGELYEQYF. V gene TRBV4-2 combines with J gene TRBJ2-7; the match to TRBD1 covers 9 bases. In germline, CDR1 is LGHNA, CDR2 YNFKEQ. V lost 1 base and J lost 3; bases outside the gene matches: 4. The CDR3 spans 15 residues.

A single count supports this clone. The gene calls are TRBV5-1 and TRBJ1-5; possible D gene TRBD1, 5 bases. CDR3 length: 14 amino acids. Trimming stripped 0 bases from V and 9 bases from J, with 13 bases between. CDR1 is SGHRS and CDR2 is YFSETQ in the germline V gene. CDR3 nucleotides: TGCGCCAGCAGCTTGGACGGGGGGGGGAGGCCCCAGCATTTT. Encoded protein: CASSLDGGGRPQHF.

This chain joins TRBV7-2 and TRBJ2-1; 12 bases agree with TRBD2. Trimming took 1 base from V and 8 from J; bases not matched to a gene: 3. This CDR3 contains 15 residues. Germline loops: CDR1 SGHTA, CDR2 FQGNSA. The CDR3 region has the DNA TGTGCCAGCAGCTTAGTTACTAGCGGGGGGCATGAGCAGTTCTTC. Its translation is CASSLVTSGGHEQFF.

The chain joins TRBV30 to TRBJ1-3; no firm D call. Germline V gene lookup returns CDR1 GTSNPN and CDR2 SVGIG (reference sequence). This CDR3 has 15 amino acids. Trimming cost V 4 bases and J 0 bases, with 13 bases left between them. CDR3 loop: CAWKHRESSGNTIYF. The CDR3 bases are TGTGCCTGGAAACACCGGGAAAGCTCTGGAAACACCATATATTTT.